This T cell receptor (beta chain) emerged from a study of spatial heterogeneity in lung cancer. This clonotype occurred many times. CDR1 is SGHRS and CDR2 is YFSETQ in the germline V gene. The CDR3 has 17 residues. Unmatched junction bases numbered 13, after V lost 3 bases and J lost 6 bases. Every molecule of TCR cDNA had its own unique molecular identifier. MiXCR was run by TCRdb on the 5' RACE reads, yielding one entry per CDR3 protein. The sample yields 35,000 to 55,000 distinct CDR3 sequences, about 6.8% seen once. Described time point: sample taken at primary tumor resection. The TCR originated in a female donor with early-stage non-small cell lung cancer. This specimen consisted of PBMCs, obtained at surgery. The chain uses TRBV5-1 and TRBJ2-2; 8 bases line up with TRBD2. DNA of the CDR3: TGCGCCAGCAGCTCGCCACGACCAGCGGGGGTGCCCGGGGAGCTGTTTTTT. It codes for CASSSPRPAGVPGELFF.